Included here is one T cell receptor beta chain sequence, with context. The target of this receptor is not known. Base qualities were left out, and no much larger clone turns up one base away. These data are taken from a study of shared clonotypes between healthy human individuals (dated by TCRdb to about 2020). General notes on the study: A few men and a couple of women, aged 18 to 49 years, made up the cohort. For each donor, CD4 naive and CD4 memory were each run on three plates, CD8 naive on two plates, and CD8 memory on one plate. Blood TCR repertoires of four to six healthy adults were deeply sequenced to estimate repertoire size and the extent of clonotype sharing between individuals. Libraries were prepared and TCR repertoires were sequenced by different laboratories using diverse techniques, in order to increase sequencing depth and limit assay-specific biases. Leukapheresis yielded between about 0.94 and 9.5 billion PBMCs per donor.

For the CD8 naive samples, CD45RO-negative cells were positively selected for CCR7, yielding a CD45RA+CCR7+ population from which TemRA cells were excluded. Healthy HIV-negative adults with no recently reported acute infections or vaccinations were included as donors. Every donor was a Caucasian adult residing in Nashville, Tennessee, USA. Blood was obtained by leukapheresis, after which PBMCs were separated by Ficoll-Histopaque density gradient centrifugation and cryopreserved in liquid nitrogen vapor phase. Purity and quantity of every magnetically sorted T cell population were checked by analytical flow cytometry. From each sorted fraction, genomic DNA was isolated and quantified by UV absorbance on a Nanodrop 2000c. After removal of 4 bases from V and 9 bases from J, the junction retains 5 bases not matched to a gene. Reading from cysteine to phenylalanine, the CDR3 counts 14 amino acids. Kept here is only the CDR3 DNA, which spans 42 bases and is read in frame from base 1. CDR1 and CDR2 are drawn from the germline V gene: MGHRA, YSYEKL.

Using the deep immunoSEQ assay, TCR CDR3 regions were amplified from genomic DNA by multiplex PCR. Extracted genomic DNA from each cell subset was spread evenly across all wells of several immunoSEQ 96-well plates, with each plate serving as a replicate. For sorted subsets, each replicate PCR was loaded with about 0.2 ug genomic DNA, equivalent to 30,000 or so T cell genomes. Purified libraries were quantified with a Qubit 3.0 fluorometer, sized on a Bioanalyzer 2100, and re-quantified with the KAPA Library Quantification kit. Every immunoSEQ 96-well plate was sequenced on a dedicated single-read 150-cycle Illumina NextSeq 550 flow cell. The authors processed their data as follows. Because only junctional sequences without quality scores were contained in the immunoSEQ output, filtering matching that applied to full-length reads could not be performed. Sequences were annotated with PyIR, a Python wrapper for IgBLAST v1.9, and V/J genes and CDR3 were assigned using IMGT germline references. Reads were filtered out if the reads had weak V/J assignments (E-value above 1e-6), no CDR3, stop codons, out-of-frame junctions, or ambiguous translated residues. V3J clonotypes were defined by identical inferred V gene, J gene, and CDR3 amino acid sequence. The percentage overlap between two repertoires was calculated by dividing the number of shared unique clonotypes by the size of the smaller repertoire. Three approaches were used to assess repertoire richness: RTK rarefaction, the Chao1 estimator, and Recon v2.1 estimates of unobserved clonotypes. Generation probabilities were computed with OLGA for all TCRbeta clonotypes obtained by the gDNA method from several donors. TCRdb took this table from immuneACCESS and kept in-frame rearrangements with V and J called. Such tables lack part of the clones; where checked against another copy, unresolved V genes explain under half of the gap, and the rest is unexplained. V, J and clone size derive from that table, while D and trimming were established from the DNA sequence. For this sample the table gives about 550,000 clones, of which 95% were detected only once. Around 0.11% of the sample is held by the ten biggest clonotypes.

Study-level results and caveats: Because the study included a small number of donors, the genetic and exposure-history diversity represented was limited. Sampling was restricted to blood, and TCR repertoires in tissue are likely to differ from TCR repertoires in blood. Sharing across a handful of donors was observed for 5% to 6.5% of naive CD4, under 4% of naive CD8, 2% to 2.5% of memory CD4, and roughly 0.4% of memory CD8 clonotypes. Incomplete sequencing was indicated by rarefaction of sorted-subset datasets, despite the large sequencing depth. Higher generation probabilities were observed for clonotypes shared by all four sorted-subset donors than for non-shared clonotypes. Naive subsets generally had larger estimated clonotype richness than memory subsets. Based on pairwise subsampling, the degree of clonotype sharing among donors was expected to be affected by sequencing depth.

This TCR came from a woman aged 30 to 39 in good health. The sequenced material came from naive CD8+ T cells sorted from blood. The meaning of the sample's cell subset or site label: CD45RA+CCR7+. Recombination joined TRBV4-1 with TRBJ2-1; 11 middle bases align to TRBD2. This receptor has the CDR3 CASSLSGRAREQFF. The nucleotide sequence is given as TGCGCCAGCAGCCTTAGCGGGAGGGCACGTGAGCAGTTCTTC.